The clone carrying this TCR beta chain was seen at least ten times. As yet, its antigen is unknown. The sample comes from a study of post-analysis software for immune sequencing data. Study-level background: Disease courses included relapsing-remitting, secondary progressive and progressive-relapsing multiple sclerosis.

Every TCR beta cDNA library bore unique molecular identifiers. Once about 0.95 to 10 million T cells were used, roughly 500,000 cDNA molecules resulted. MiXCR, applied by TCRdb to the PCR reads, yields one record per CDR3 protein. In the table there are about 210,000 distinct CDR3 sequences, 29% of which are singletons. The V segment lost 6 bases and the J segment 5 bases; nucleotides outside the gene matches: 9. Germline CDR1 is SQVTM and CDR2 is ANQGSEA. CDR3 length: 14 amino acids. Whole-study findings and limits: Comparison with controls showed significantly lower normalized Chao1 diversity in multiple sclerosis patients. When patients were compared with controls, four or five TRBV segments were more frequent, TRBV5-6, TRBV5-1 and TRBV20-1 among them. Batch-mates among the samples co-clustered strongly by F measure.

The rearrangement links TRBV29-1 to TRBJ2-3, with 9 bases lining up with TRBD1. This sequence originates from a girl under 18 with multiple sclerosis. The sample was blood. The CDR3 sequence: CSVGPGTGQDTQYF. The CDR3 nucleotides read TGCAGCGTCGGACCCGGGACAGGGCAAGATACGCAGTATTTT.